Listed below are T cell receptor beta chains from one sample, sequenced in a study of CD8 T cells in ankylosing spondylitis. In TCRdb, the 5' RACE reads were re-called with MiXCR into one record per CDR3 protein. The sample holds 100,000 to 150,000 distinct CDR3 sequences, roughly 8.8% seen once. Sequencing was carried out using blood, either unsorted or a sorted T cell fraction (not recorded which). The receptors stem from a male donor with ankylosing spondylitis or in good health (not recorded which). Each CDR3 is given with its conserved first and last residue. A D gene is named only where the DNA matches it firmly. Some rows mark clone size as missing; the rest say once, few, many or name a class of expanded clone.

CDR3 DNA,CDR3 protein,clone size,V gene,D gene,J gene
TGCAGTGCTAGAGTAGGGGGACAGGGGGCCGGATACGCCGGGGAGCTGTTTTTT,CSARVGGQGAGYAGELFF,many,TRBV20-1,TRBD1,TRBJ2-2
TGTGCCAGCAGGGCACAGGGTAGAAATCAGCCCCAGCATTTT,CASRAQGRNQPQHF,many,TRBV6-1,-,TRBJ1-5
TGCAGCGTTGAAGAATCAATTTGGACTAGCGGGAGAAATGAGCAGTTCTTC,CSVEESIWTSGRNEQFF,many,TRBV29-1,TRBD2,TRBJ2-1
TGCAGTGCCGGACAGGGTAATACTTACGAGCAGTACTTC,CSAGQGNTYEQYF,many,TRBV20-1,TRBD1,TRBJ2-7
TGCAGTGCCGCCGACAGGGCGATATATCAGCCCCAGCATTTT,CSAADRAIYQPQHF,many,TRBV20-1,TRBD1,TRBJ1-5
TGCGCCAGCAGCCCCCAAGGAGGGGATCAGCCCCAGCATTTT,CASSPQGGDQPQHF,many,TRBV5-1,-,TRBJ1-5
TGCAGTGCTAGAGTGACAGGGGCTAGGTACGAGCAGTACTTC,CSARVTGARYEQYF,many,TRBV20-1,TRBD1,TRBJ2-7
TGTGCCAGCAGTGGCAGTCTCACCGGGGAGCTGTTTTTT,CASSGSLTGELFF,many,TRBV7-3,-,TRBJ2-2
TGTGCCAGCGGCTACGAGCAGTACTTC,CASGYEQYF,medium-sized,TRBV27,-,TRBJ2-7
TGTGCCAGCAGCTTACTAGGGGCAGCCTACAATGAGCAGTTCTTC,CASSLLGAAYNEQFF,-,TRBV7-3,-,TRBJ2-1
TGTGCCAGCAGTTCCTACAGGGTTGGCTATGGCTACACCTTC,CASSSYRVGYGYTF,many,TRBV12-3/TRBV12-4,-,TRBJ1-2
TGTGCCAGCAGCTTAGAAGTTCCCAAAAACATTCAGTACTTC,CASSLEVPKNIQYF,many,TRBV7-2,-,TRBJ2-4
TGCAGCGTTGGTGAAGGGGGAAGGCTGGATACGCAGTATTTT,CSVGEGGRLDTQYF,many,TRBV29-1,-,TRBJ2-3
TGCAGTGCTAGTATCCGGGAGGGAGGCTCCTACGAGCAGTACTTC,CSASIREGGSYEQYF,many,TRBV20-1,TRBD2,TRBJ2-7
TGTGCCAGCAGCCGTCGAGGCAGGGAGAGGACCTACGAGCAGTACTTC,CASSRRGRERTYEQYF,few,TRBV7-8,-,TRBJ2-7
TGTGCCAGCAGCCAAGATAATCCTCTCGGAACGGGAGGGGTAGCCAAAAACATTCAGTACTTC,CASSQDNPLGTGGVAKNIQYF,many,TRBV4-2,TRBD2,TRBJ2-4
TGTGCCAGCGGGACGGAAAATCAGCCCCAGCATTTT,CASGTENQPQHF,-,TRBV12-3/TRBV12-4,-,TRBJ1-5
TGCGCCAGCAGCCGGGACGTCCCCTCTCCCTACGAGCAGTACTTC,CASSRDVPSPYEQYF,-,TRBV4-3,-,TRBJ2-7
TGTGCCAGCAGCGTAAAAGCGGGGACTAGCGGGAGCCACGAGCAGTACTTC,CASSVKAGTSGSHEQYF,many,TRBV9,TRBD2,TRBJ2-7
TGCAGCGCCGAAACGGGGGGGGCCCTTGGCAATGAGCAGTTCTTC,CSAETGGALGNEQFF,-,TRBV29-1,TRBD2,TRBJ2-1
TGCAGTGCTAGGAGGAAGACAGGGGTTTCCTACAATGAGCAGTTCTTC,CSARRKTGVSYNEQFF,many,TRBV20-1,TRBD1,TRBJ2-1
TGTGCCAGCAGCTTAGCGGTGGGGAATGAGCAGTTCTTC,CASSLAVGNEQFF,-,TRBV7-6,-,TRBJ2-1
TGTGCCAGCAGTTCTGCTGGAGGGATGATTACAGATACGCAGTATTTT,CASSSAGGMITDTQYF,many,TRBV6-5,-,TRBJ2-3
TGTGCCAGCAGTTTAGGTCCCGACAGGGCTTTCTTT,CASSLGPDRAFF,many,TRBV12-3/TRBV12-4,-,TRBJ1-1
TGTGCCAGCAGCTTATCGGCAGGGATTAGCAATCAGCCCCAGCATTTT,CASSLSAGISNQPQHF,many,TRBV5-5,-,TRBJ1-5
TGTGCCAGCAGCCAAGACGACACTAGCGGGAGTCGGAGCACAGATACGCAGTATTTT,CASSQDDTSGSRSTDTQYF,-,TRBV3-1,TRBD2,TRBJ2-3
TGCAGCGCCGGGGGAGGATATAGCACAGATACGCAGTATTTT,CSAGGGYSTDTQYF,few,TRBV29-1,-,TRBJ2-3
TGTGCCAGCAGAAACAGGGTACCGGAGCAGTTCTTC,CASRNRVPEQFF,-,TRBV7-8,-,TRBJ2-1
TGTGCCAGCAGTTTACAGGGGACAGGGAAATATTCACCCCTCCACTTT,CASSLQGTGKYSPLHF,-,TRBV12-3/TRBV12-4,TRBD1,TRBJ1-6
TGCGCCAGCAGCTTGGGACTAGCGGTGGAGCGGGAGCTGTTTTTT,CASSLGLAVERELFF,-,TRBV5-1,TRBD2,TRBJ2-2
TGTGCCAGCAGTGCCAGCGGGAGTGATACGCAGTATTTT,CASSASGSDTQYF,-,TRBV6-4,TRBD2,TRBJ2-3
TGTGCCAGCAGACTACGTCAAGAGACCCAGTACTTC,CASRLRQETQYF,many,TRBV12-3/TRBV12-4,-,TRBJ2-5
TGTGCCAGCAATCGTAGCGGAGGCTACGAGCAGTACTTC,CASNRSGGYEQYF,many,TRBV6-1,-,TRBJ2-7
TGCAGTGCTAGCCCTGGCACAGATACGCAGTATTTT,CSASPGTDTQYF,many,TRBV20-1,-,TRBJ2-3
TGCAGTGCAACAGGGAATGGCTACACCTTC,CSATGNGYTF,few,TRBV20-1,-,TRBJ1-2
TGTGCCAGCAGCTTTTATCCGGGGGCGGATACGCAGTATTTT,CASSFYPGADTQYF,-,TRBV5-5,-,TRBJ2-3
TGCAGCTGTTTTCGGGGCTACAATGAGCAGTTCTTC,CSCFRGYNEQFF,many,TRBV29-1,-,TRBJ2-1
TGTGCCAGGACAGGGGGTTTGAACACTGAAGCTTTCTTT,CARTGGLNTEAFF,-,TRBV30,TRBD1,TRBJ1-1
TGTGCCATCAGTGATACAGATATCGCCTACGAGCAGTACTTC,CAISDTDIAYEQYF,many,TRBV10-3,-,TRBJ2-7
TGCGCCAGCAGCGTGGGGTCTTCCGGGGGACATGGAGAGACCCAGTACTTC,CASSVGSSGGHGETQYF,-,TRBV5-1,-,TRBJ2-5
TGTGCCAGCAGCGAAACAGGGGGCGCGTATGGCTACACCTTC,CASSETGGAYGYTF,-,TRBV9,TRBD1,TRBJ1-2